This TCR beta chain is from a study of T cells in Graves' hyperthyroidism and ophthalmopathy. An absence of ophthalmopathy progression within 18 months meant stable Graves' hyperthyroidism. TCR beta CDR3 regions were amplified from RNA transcripts. Carried out on the TCR CDR3, a first-round RT-PCR used the HTBI primer set. TCRdb recomputed calls from the multiplex PCR reads with MiXCR, one row per CDR3 protein. Among about 690,000 distinct CDR3 sequences, around 16% were seen once, and the ten largest hold around 16%. The CDR3 runs to 15 residues. Per germline, CDR1 KGHSH and CDR2 LQKENI. J gave up 5 bases and V 3 bases, and 2 bases lay outside the gene matches. Study-wide points: Ophthalmopathy, which appeared later, was predicted by the model a median approximately 6.7 months before onset.

This clonotype was recorded many times. The antigen remains undetermined. J is TRBJ2-1 and V is TRBV18; 12 bases match TRBD1. The source is a man in his forties or fifties with Graves' hyperthyroidism. The sequenced sample consisted of blood. This chain's CDR3 is CASSPGQGANNEQFF. DNA of the CDR3: TGTGCCAGCTCACCGGGACAGGGGGCGAACAATGAGCAGTTCTTC. The full variable domain, in which reference TRBV18 and TRBJ2-1 provide the parts outside the CDR3, is NAGVMQNPRHLVRRRGQEARLRCSPMKGHSHVYWYRQLPEEGLKFMVYLQKENIIDESGMPKERFSAEFPKEGPSILRIQQVVRGDSAAYFCASSPGQGANNEQFFGPGTRLTVL.